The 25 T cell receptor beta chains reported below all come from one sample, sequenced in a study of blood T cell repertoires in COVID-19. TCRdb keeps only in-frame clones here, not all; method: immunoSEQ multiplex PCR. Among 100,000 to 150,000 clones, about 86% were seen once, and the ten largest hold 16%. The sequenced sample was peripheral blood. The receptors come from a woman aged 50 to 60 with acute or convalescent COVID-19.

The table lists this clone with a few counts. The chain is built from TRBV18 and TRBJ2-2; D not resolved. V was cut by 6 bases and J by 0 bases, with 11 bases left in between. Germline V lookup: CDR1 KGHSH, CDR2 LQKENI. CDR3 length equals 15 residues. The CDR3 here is CASSMGTANTGELFF. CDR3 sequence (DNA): TGTGCCAGCTCGATGGGCACAGCGAACACCGGGGAGCTGTTTTTT. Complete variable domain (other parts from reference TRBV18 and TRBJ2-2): NAGVMQNPRHLVRRRGQEARLRCSPMKGHSHVYWYRQLPEEGLKFMVYLQKENIIDESGMPKERFSAEFPKEGPSILRIQQVVRGDSAAYFCASSMGTANTGELFFGEGSRLTVL.

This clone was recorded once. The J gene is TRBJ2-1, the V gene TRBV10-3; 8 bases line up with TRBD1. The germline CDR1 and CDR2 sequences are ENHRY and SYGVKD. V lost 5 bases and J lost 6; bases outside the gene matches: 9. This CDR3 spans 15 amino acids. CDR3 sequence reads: CAISPTGDMVNEQFF. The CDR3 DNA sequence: TGTGCCATCAGTCCGACAGGGGATATGGTCAATGAGCAGTTCTTC.

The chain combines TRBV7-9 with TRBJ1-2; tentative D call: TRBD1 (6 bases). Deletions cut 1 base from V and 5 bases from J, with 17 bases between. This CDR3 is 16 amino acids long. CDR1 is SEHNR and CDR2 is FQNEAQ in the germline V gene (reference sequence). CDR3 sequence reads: CASSLEGVDGAYGYTF. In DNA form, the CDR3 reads TGTGCCAGCAGCTTAGAGGGGGTTGATGGGGCTTATGGCTACACCTTC. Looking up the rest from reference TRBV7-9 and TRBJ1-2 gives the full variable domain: DTGVSQNPRHKITKRGQNVTFRCDPISEHNRLYWYRQTLGQGPEFLTYFQNEAQLEKSRLLSDRFSAERPKGSFSTLEIQRTEQGDSAMYLCASSLEGVDGAYGYTFGSGTRLTVV.

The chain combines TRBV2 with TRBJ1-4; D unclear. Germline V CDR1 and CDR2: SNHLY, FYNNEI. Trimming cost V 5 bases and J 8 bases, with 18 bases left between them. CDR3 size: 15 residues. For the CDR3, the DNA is TGTGCCAGCAGTCCCCCTCGCCCCCCGCGAGAAAAACTGTTTTTT. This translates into CASSPPRPPREKLFF.

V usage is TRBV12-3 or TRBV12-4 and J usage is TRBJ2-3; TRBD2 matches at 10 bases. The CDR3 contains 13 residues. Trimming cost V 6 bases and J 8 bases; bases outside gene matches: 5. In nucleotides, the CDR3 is TGTGCCAGCAGAGCGGGGGGGCCGGGTACGCAGTATTTT. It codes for CASRAGGPGTQYF.

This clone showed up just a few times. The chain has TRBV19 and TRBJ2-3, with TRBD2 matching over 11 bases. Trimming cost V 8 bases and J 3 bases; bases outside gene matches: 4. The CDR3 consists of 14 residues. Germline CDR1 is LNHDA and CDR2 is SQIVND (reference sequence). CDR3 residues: CASSTSGKTDTQYF. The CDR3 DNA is TGTGCCAGTTCGACTAGCGGGAAAACAGATACGCAGTATTTT.

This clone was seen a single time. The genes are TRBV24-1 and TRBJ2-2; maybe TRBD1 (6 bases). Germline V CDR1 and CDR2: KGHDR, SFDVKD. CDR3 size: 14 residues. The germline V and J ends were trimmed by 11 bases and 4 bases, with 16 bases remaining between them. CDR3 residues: CASQQGVGTGELFF. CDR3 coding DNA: TGTGCCAGCCAACAGGGCGTGGGCACCGGGGAGCTGTTTTTT.

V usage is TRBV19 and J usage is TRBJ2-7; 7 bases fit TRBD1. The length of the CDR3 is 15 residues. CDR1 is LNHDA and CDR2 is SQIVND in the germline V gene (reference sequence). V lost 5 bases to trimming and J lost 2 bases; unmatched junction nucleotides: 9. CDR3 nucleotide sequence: TGTGCCAGTAGTTACGACGGGACAGCAACCTACGAGCAGTACTTC. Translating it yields CASSYDGTATYEQYF.

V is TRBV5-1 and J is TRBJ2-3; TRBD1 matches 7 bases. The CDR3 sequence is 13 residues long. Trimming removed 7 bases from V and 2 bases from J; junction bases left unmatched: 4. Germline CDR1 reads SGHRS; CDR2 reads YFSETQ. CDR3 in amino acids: CASATGPTDTQYF. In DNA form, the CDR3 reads TGCGCCAGCGCGACAGGGCCCACAGATACGCAGTATTTT.

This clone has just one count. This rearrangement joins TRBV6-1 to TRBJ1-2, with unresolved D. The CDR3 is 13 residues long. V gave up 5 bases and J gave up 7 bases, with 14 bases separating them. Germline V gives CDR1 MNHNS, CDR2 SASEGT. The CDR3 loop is CASSHGRSGGYTF. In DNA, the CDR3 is TGTGCCAGCAGTCACGGACGGAGCGGTGGCTACACCTTC.

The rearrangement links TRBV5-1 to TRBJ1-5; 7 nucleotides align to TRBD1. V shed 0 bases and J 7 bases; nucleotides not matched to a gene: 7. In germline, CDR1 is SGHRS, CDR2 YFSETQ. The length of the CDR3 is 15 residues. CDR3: CASSLDLGRGQPQHF. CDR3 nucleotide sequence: TGCGCCAGCAGCTTGGACTTGGGCAGGGGGCAGCCCCAGCATTTT.

The chain's CDR3 is CASSLHAGGGIGNQPQHF. The CDR3, as DNA: TGTGCCAGCAGCTTACACGCAGGGGGCGGAATAGGCAATCAGCCCCAGCATTTT. The rearrangement links TRBV7-8 to TRBJ1-5; 8 bases agree with TRBD1. Per germline, CDR1 SGHVS and CDR2 FQNEAQ. CDR3 length: 18 residues. V lost 2 bases to trimming and J lost 2 bases; unmatched junction nucleotides: 11.

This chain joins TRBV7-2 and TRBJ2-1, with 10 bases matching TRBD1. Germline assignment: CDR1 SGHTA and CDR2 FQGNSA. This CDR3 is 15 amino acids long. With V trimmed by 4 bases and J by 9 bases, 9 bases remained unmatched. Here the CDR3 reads CASSSGQGRVVEQFF. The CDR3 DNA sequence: TGTGCCAGCAGCTCGGGACAGGGGAGGGTTGTTGAGCAGTTCTTC.

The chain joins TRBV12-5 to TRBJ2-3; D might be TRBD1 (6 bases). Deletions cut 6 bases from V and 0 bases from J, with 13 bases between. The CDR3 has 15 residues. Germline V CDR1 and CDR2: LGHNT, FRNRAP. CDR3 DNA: TGTGCTAGTGGCAGCGGACAGTCGAGCACAGATACGCAGTATTTT. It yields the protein CASGSGQSSTDTQYF.

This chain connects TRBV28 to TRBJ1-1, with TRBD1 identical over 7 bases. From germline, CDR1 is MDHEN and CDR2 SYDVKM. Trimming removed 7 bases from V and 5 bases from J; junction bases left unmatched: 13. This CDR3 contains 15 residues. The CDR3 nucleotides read TGTGCCAGCACCAACCCGACAGGGCGCGGGACTGAAGCTTTCTTT. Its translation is CASTNPTGRGTEAFF.

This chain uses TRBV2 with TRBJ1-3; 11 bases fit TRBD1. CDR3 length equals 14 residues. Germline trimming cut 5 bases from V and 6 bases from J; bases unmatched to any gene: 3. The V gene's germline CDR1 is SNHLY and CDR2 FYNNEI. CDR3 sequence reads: CASSTGQGANTIYF. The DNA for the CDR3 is TGTGCCAGCAGTACCGGACAGGGGGCAAACACCATATATTTT.

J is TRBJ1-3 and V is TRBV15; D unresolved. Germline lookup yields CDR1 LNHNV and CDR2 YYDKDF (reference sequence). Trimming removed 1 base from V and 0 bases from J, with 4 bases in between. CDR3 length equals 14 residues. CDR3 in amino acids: CATSRVGSGNTIYF. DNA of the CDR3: TGTGCCACCAGCAGAGTCGGCTCTGGAAACACCATATATTTT.

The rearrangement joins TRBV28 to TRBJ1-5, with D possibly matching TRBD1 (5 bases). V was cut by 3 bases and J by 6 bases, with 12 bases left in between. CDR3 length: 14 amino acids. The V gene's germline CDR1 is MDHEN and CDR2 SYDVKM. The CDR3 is CASSLQGGSQPQHF. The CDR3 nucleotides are TGTGCCAGCAGTTTGCAGGGCGGGAGTCAGCCCCAGCATTTT.

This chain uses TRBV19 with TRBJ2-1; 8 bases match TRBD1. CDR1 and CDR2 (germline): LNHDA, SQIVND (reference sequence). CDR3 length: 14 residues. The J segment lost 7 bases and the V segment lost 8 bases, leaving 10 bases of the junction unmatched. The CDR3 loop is CASRTGWSTNEQFF. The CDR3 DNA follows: TGTGCCAGTCGGACAGGGTGGTCTACAAATGAGCAGTTCTTC. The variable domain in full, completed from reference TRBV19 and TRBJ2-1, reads DGGITQSPKYLFRKEGQNVTLSCEQNLNHDAMYWYRQDPGQGLRLIYYSQIVNDFQKGDIAEGYSVSREKKESFPLTVTSAQKNPTAFYLCASRTGWSTNEQFFGPGTRLTVL.

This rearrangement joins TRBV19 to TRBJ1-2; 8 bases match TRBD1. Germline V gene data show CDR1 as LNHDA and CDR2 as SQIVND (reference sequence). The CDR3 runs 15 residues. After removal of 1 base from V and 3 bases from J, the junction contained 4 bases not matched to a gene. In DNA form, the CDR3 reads TGTGCCAGTAGTATAGTTCCAGGGGGCGACTATGGCTACACCTTC. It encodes CASSIVPGGDYGYTF.

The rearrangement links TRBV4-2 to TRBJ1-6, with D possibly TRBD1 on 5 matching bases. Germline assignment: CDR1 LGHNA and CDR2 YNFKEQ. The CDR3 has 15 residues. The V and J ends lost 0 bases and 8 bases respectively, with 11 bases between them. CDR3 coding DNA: TGTGCCAGCAGCCAAGATGGGGGGGACGATTCACCCCTCCACTTT. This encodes CASSQDGGDDSPLHF.

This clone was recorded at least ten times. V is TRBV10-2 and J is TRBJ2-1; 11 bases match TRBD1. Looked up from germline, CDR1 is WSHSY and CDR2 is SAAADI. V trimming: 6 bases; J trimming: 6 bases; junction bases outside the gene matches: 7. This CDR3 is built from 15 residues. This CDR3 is CASREPGQGGNEQFF. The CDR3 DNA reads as TGCGCCAGCAGGGAACCGGGACAGGGGGGCAATGAGCAGTTCTTC.

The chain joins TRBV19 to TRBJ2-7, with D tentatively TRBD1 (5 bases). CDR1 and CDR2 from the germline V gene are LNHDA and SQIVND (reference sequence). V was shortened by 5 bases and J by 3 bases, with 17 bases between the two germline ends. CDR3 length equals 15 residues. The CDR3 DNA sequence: TGTGCCAGTAGTCCCGGTAGGGGTATCGACTACGAGCAGTACTTC. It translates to CASSPGRGIDYEQYF.

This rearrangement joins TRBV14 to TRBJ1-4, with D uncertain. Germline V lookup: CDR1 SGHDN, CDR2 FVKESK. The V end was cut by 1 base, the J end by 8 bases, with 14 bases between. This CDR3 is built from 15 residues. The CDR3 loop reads CASSQGFGVSEKLFF. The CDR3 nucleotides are TGTGCCAGCAGCCAAGGTTTCGGGGTGAGCGAAAAACTGTTTTTT.

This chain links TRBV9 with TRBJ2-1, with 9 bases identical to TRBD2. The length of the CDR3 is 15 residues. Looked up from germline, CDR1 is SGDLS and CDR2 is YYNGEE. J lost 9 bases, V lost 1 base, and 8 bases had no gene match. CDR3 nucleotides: TGTGCCAGCAGCGTATCGGCGGGGGGGAGAATTGAGCAGTTCTTC. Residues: CASSVSAGGRIEQFF.